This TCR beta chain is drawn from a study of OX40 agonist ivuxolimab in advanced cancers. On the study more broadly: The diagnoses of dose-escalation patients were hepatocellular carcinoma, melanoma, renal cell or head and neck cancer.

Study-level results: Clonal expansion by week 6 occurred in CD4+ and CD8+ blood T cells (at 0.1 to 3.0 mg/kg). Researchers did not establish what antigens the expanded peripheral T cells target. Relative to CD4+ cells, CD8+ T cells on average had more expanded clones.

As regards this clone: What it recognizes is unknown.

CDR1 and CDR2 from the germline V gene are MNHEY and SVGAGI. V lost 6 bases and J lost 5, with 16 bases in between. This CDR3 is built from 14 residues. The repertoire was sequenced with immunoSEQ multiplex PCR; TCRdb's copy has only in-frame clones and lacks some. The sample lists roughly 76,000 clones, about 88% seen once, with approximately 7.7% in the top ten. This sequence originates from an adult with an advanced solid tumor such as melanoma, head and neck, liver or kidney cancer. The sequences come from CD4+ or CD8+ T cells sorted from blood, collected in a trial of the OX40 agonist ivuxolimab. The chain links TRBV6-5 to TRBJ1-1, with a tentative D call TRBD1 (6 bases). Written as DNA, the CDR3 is TGTGCCAGCAGCGGCGACAGGAGGGGAACTGAAGCTTTCTTT. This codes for CASSGDRRGTEAFF.